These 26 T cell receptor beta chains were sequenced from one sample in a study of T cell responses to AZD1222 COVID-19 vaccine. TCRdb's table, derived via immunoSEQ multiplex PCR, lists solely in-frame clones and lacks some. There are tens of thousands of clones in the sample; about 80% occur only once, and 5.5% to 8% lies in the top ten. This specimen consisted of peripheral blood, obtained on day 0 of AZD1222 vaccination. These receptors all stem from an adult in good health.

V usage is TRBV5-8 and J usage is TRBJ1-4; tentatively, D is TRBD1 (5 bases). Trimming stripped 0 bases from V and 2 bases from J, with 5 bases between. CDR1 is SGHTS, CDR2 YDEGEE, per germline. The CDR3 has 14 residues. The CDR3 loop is CASSLGGTNEKLFF. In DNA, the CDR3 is TGTGCCAGCAGCTTGGGGGGGACTAATGAAAAACTGTTTTTT. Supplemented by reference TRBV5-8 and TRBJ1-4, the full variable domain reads EAGVTQSPTHLIKTRGQQATLRCSPISGHTSVYWYQQALGLGLQFLLWYDEGEERNRGNFPPRFSGRQFPNYSSELNVNALELEDSALYLCASSLGGTNEKLFFGSGTQLSVL.

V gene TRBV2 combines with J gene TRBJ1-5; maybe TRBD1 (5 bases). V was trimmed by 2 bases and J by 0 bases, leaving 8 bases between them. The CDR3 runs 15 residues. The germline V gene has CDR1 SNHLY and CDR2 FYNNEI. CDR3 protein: CASSETGSSNQPQHF. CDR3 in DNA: TGTGCCAGCAGTGAAACAGGTAGTAGCAATCAGCCCCAGCATTTT.

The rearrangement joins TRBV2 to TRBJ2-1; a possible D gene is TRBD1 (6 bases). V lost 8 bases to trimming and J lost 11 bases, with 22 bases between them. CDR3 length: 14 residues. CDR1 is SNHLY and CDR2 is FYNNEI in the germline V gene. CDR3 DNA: TGTGCCAGCCGCGAGACAGGCCCCGATTTGAAGCAGTTCTTC. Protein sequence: CASRETGPDLKQFF.

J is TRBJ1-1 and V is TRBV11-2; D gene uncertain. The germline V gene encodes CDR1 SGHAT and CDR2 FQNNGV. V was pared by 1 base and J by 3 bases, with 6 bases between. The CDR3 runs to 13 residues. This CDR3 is CASSLARYTEAFF. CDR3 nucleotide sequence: TGTGCCAGCAGCTTAGCCAGGTACACTGAAGCTTTCTTT. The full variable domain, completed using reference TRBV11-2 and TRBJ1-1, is EAGVAQSPRYKIIEKRQSVAFWCNPISGHATLYWYQQILGQGPKLLIQFQNNGVVDDSQLPKDRFSAERLKGVDSTLKIQPAKLEDSAVYLCASSLARYTEAFFGQGTRLTVV.

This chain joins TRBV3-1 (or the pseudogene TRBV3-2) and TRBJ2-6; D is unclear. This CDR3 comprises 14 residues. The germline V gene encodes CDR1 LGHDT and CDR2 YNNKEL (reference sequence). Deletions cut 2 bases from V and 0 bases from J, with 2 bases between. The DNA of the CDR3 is TGTGCCAGCAGCCAAAACTCTGGGGCCAACGTCCTGACTTTC. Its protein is CASSQNSGANVLTF.

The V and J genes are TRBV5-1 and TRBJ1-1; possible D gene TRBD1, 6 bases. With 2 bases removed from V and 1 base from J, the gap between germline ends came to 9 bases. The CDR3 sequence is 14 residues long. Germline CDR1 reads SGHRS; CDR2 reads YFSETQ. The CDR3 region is CASSLGQPNTEAFF. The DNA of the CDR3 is TGCGCCAGCAGCTTAGGACAGCCGAACACTGAAGCTTTCTTT.

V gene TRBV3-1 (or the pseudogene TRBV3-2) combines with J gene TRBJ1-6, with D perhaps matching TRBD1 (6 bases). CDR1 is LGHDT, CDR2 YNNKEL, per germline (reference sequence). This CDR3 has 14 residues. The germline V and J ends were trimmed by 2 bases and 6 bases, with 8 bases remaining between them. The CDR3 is CASSQRTVNSPLHF. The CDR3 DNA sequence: TGTGCCAGCAGCCAAAGGACAGTTAATTCACCCCTCCACTTT.

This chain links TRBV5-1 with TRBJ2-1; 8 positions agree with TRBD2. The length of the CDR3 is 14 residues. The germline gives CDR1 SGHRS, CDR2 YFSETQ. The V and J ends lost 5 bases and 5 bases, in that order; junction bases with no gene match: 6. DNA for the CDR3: TGCGCCAGCAGTAGGTCGGGGGGGCACAATGAGCAGTTCTTC. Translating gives CASSRSGGHNEQFF.

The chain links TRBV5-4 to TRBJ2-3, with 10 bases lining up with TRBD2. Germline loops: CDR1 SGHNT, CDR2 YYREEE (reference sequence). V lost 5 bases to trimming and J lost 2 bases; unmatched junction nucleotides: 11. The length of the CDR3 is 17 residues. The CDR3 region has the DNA TGTGCCAGCAGACCTAGCGGGGGCCTACGTCACACAGATACGCAGTATTTT. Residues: CASRPSGGLRHTDTQYF.

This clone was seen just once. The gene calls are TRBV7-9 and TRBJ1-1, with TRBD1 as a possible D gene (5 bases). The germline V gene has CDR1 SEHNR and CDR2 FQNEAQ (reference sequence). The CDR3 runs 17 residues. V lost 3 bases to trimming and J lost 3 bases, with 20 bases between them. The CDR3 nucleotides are TGTGCCAGCAGCTTTTACCCCGTAAGAGGGGACGACACTGAAGCTTTCTTT. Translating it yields CASSFYPVRGDDTEAFF.

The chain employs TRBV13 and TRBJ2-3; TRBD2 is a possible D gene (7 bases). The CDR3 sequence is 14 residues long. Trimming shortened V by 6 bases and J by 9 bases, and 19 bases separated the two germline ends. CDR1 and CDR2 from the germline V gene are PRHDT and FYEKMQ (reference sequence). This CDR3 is CASRAPGTTGTQYF. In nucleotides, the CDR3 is TGTGCCAGCAGAGCTCCCGGGACTACAGGGACGCAGTATTTT.

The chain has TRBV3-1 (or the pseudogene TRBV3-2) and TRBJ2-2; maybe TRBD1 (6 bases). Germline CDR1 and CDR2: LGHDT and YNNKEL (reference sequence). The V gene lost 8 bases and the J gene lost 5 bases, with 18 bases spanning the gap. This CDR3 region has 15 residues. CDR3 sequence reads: CASENRAQGTGELFF. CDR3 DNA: TGTGCCAGCGAAAACAGGGCACAAGGGACCGGGGAGCTGTTTTTT.

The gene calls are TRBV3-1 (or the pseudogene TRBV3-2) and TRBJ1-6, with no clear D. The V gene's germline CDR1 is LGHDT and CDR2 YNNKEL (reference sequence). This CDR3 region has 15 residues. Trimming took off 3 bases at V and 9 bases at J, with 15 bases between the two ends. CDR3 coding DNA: TGTGCCAGCAGCCAGGTCAATGCCCCAACTTCACCCCTCCACTTT. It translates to CASSQVNAPTSPLHF.

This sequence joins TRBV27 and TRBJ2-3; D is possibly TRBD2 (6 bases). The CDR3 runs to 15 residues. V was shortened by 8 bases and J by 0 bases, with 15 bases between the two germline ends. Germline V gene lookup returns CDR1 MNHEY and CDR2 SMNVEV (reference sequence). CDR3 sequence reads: CASAGTAPSTDTQYF. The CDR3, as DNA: TGTGCCAGCGCTGGGACTGCCCCTAGCACAGATACGCAGTATTTT.

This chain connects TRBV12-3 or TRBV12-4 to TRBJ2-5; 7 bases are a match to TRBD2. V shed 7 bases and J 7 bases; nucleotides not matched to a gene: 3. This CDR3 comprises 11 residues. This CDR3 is CASTREGTQYF. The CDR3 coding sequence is TGTGCCAGCACTAGGGAGGGGACCCAGTACTTC.

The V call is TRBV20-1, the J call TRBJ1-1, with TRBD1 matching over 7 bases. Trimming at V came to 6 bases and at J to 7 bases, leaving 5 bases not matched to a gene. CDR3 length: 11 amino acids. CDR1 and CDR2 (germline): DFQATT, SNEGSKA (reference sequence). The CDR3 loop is CSARQGIEAFF. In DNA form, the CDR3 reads TGCAGTGCCAGACAGGGAATTGAAGCTTTCTTT.

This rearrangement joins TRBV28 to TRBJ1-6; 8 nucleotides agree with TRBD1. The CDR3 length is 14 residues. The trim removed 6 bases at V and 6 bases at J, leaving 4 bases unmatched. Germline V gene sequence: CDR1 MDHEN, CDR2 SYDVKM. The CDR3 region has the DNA TGTGCCAGCAGCTGGGACAGGTTTAATTCACCCCTCCACTTT. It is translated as CASSWDRFNSPLHF.

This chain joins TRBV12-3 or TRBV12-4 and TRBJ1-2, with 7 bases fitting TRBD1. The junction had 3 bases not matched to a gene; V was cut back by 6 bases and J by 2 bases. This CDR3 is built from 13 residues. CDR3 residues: CASSTQGNYGYTF. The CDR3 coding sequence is TGTGCCAGCAGCACACAGGGGAACTATGGCTACACCTTC.

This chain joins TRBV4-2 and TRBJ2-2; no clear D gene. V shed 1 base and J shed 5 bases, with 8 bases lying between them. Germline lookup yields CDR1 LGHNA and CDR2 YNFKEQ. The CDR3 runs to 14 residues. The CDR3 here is CASSQVSGTGELFF. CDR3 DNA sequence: TGTGCCAGCAGCCAAGTCTCCGGGACCGGGGAGCTGTTTTTT.

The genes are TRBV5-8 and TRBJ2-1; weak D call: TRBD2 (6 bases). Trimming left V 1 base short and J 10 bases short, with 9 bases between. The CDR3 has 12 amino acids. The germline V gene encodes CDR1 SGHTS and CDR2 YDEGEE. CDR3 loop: CASSLQRAEQFF. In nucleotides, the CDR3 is TGTGCCAGCAGCTTGCAGCGGGCGGAGCAGTTCTTC.

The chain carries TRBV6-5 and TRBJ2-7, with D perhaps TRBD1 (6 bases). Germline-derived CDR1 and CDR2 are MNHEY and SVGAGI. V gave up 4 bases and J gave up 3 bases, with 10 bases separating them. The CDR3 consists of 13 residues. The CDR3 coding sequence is TGTGCCAGCAGTTCAAAACAGGGCTACGAGCAGTACTTC. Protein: CASSSKQGYEQYF.

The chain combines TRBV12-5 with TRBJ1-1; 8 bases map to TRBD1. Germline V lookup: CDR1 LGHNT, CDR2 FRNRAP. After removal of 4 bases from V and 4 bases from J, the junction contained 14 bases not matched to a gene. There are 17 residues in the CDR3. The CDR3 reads CASGSSHVTGVLTEAFF. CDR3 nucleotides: TGTGCTAGTGGTTCTAGCCATGTGACAGGGGTCCTCACTGAAGCTTTCTTT.

The CDR3 nucleotides are TGTGCCACCAGCAGAGGCCTGACAGGGGAAGGTCAGCCCCAGCATTTT. Encoded protein: CATSRGLTGEGQPQHF. The rearrangement joins TRBV15 to TRBJ1-5, with 8 bases lining up with TRBD1. The CDR3 loop spans 16 amino acids. CDR1 and CDR2 from the germline V gene are LNHNV and YYDKDF (reference sequence). V trimming: 1 base; J trimming: 6 bases; junction bases outside the gene matches: 8.

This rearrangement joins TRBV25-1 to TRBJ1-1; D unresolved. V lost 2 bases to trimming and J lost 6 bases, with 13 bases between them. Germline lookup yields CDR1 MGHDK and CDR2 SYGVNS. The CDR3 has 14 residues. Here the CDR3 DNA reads TGTGCCAGCAGTGAAATATGGAATTGGGCTGAAGCTTTCTTT. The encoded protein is CASSEIWNWAEAFF.

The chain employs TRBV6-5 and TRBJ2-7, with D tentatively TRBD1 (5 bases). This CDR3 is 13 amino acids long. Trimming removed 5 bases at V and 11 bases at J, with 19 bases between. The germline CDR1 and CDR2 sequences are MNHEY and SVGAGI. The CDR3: CASSNPGSGKKYV. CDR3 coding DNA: TGTGCCAGCAGTAACCCCGGGTCAGGGAAAAAGTACGTC.

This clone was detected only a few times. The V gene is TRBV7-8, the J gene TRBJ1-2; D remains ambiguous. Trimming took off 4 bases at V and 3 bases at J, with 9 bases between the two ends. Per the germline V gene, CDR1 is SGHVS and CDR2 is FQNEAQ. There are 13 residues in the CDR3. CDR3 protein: CASSSGRDYGYTF. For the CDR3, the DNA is TGTGCCAGCAGCTCAGGTCGGGACTATGGCTACACCTTC. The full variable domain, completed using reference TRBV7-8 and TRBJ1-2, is GAGVSQSPRYKVAKRGQDVALRCDPISGHVSLFWYQQALGQGPEFLTYFQNEAQLDKSGLPSDRFFAERPEGSVSTLKIQRTQQEDSAVYLCASSSGRDYGYTFGSGTRLTVV.